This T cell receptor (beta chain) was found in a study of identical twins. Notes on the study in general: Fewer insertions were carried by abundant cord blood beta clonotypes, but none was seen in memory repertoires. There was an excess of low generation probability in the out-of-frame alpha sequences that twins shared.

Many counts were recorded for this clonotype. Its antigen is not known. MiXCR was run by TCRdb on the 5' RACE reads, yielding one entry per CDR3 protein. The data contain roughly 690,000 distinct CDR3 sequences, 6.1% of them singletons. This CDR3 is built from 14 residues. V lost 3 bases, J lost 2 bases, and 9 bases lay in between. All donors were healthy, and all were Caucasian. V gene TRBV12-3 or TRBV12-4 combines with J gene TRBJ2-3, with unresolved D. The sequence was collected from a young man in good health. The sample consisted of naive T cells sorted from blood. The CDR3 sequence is CASSLVQITDTQYF. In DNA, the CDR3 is TGTGCCAGCAGTTTGGTCCAGATCACAGATACGCAGTATTTT.